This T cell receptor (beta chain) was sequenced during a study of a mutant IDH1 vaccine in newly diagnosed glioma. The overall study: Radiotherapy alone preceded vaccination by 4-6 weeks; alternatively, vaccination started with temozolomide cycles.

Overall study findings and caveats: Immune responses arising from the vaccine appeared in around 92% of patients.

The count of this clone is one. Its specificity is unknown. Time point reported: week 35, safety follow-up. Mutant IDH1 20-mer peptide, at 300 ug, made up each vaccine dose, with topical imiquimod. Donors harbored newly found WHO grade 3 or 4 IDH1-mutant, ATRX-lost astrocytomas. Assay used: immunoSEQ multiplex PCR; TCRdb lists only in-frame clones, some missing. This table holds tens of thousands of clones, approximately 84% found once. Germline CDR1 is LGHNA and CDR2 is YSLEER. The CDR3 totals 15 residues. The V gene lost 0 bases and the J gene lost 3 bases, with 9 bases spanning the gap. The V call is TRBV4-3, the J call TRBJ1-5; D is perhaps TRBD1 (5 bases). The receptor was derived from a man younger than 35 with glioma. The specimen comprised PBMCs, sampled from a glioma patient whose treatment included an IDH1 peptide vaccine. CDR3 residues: CASSQDSDINQPQHF. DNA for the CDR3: TGCGCCAGCAGCCAAGATTCGGACATCAATCAGCCCCAGCATTTT.